This entry lists 7 T cell receptor beta chains sequenced from one sample in a study of T cells expressing NK-cell markers. TCRdb reworked the 5' RACE reads into one entry per CDR3 protein, no DNA. Recorded for this sample: 150,000 or so distinct CDR3 sequences. The specimen sequenced was blood T cells: a sorted CD56 or NKG2C T cell subset, CD4+ or CD8+ T cells, or bulk PBMC T cells (not recorded which). The receptors shown here come from a woman between 50 and 59 years old in good health.

The chain recombines TRBV7-9 with TRBJ2-1; TCRdb designates TRBD2, a call that cannot be tested without DNA. Germline V lookup: CDR1 SEHNR, CDR2 FQNEAQ (reference sequence). CDR3 length: 14 amino acids. This CDR3 is CASSQLGSGNEQFF.

V gene TRBV5-1 combines with J gene TRBJ2-1; without DNA, the TCRdb call of TRBD2 cannot be checked. The CDR3 sequence is 16 residues long. Germline V gene sequence: CDR1 SGHRS, CDR2 YFSETQ. The CDR3 here is CASSLTSRGVRDEQFF.

The chain employs TRBV29-1 and TRBJ1-1. This CDR3 has 13 residues. CDR1 SQVTM and CDR2 ANQGSEA come from the germline V gene. The CDR3 reads CSVKADVNTEAFF.

The gene calls are TRBV4-1 and TRBJ2-5; lacking DNA, the TRBD1 call made by TCRdb goes unchecked. The CDR3 spans 16 residues. Germline CDR1 and CDR2: MGHRA and YSYEKL. CDR3: CASSLTRDRAYETQYF.

J is TRBJ2-7 and V is TRBV20-1; the TCRdb call, TRBD1, lacks DNA for checking. Germline CDR1 DFQATT, CDR2 SNEGSKA (reference sequence). The CDR3 spans 15 residues. CDR3 sequence: CSARDQTGGTYEQYF.

CDR3 sequence reads: CASSLAGDNEQFF. The J gene is TRBJ2-1, the V gene TRBV7-7. Germline-derived CDR1 and CDR2 are SSHAT and FNYEAQ (reference sequence). This CDR3 region has 13 residues.

The gene calls are TRBV7-9 and TRBJ2-1; the TCRdb call, TRBD1, lacks DNA for checking. Germline V gene data show CDR1 as SEHNR and CDR2 as FQNEAQ (reference sequence). The CDR3 covers 12 residues. Here the CDR3 reads CASSPPWYEQFF.